This T cell receptor beta chain stems from a study of CD8 T cells in ankylosing spondylitis. Study-level results: A motif of 7 to 9 highly homologous TCR beta variants was seen as apparently characteristic of ankylosing spondylitis blood. Significant enrichment of disease-linked clones was reported in matched ankylosing spondylitis synovial fluid.

V shed 0 bases and J 7 bases; nucleotides not matched to a gene: 5. The germline V gene encodes CDR1 ENHRY and CDR2 SYGVKD. The CDR3 is made up of 15 amino acids. Note on this clonotype: Its antigen remains unknown.

TCRdb reprocessed the 5' RACE reads with MiXCR, giving one entry per CDR3 protein. The table records about 840,000 distinct CDR3 sequences, 10% to 15% of them present only once. Input material: blood, either unsorted or a sorted T cell fraction (not recorded which). The V gene is TRBV10-3, the J gene TRBJ2-2; 7 bases agree with TRBD1. The origin of this receptor is a male donor with ankylosing spondylitis. This CDR3 is CAISESTGKIGELFF. The CDR3 nucleotides read TGTGCCATCAGTGAGTCGACAGGGAAAATCGGGGAGCTGTTTTTT.